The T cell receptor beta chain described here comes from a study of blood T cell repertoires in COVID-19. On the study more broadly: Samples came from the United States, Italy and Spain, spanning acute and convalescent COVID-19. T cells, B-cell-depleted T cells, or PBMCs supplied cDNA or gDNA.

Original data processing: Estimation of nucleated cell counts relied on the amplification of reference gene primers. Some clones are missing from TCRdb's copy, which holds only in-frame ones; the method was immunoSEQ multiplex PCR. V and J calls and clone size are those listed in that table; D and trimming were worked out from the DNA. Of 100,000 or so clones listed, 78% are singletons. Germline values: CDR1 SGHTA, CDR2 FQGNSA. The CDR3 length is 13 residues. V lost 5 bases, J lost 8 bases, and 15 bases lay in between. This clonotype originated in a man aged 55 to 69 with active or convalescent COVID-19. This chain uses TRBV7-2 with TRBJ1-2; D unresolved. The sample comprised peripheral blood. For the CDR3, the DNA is TGTGCCAGCAGCAGGGCCGGGATAAGGGGCTACACCTTC. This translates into CASSRAGIRGYTF.